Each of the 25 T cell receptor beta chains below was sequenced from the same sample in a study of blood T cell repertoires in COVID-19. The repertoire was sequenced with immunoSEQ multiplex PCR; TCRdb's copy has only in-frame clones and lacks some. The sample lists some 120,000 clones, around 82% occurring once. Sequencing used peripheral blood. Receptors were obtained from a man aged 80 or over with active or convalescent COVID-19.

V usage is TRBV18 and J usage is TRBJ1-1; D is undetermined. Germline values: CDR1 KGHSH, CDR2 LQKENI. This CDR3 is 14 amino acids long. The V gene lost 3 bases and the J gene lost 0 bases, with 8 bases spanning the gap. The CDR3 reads CASSPPSLNTEAFF. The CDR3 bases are TGTGCCAGCTCACCGCCCAGTTTGAACACTGAAGCTTTCTTT.

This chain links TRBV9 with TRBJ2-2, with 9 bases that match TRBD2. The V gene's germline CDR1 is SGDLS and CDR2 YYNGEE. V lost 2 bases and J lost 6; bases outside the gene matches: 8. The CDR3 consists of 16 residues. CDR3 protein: CASSVSSGVVAGELFF. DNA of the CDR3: TGTGCCAGCAGCGTTTCTAGCGGGGTAGTCGCCGGGGAGCTGTTTTTT.

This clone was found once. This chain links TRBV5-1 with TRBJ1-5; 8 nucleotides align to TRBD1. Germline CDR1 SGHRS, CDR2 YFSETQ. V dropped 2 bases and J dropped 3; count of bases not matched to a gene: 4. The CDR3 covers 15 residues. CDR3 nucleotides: TGCGCCAGCAGCTTAACAGGGGGTAACAATCAGCCCCAGCATTTT. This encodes CASSLTGGNNQPQHF.

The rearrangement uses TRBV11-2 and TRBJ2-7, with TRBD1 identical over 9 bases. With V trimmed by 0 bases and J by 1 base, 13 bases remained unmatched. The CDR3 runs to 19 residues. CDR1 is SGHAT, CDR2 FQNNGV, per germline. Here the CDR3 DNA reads TGTGCCAGCAGCTTAGAGTATTACAGGGGGCCGGGTCGGTCCTACGAGCAGTACTTC. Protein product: CASSLEYYRGPGRSYEQYF.

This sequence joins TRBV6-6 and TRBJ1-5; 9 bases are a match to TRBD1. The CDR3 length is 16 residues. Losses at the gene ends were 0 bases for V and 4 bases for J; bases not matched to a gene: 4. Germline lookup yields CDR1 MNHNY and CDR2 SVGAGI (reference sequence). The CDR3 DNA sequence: TGTGCCAGCAGTTACTCGAACAGGGGGCAGAATCAGCCCCAGCATTTT. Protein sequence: CASSYSNRGQNQPQHF.

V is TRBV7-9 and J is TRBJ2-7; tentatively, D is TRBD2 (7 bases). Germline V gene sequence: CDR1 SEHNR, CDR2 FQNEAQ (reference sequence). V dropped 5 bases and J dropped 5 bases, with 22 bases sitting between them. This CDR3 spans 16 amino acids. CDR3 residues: CASSLFRGADFNEQYF. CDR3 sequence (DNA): TGTGCCAGCAGCCTATTTCGGGGGGCAGATTTTAACGAGCAGTACTTC.

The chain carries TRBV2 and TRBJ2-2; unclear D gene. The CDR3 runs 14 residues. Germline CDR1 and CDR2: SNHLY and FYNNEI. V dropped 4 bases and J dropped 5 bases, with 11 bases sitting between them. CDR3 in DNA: TGTGCCAGCAGTGTGTCTGTGAGGACCGGGGAGCTGTTTTTT. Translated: CASSVSVRTGELFF.

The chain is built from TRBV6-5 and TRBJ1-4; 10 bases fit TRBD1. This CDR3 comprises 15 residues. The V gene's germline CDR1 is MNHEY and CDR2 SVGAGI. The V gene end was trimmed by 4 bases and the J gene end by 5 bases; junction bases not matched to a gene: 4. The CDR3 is CASSFRQGANEKLFF. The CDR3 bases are TGTGCCAGCAGTTTCCGACAGGGGGCGAATGAAAAACTGTTTTTT.

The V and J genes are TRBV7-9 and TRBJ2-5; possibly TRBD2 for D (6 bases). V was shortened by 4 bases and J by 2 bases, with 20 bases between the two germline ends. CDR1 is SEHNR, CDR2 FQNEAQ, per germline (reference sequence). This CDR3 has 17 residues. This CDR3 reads CASSSSRAGGAQETQYF. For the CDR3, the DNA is TGTGCCAGCAGCTCGAGTCGGGCAGGAGGGGCACAAGAGACCCAGTACTTC.

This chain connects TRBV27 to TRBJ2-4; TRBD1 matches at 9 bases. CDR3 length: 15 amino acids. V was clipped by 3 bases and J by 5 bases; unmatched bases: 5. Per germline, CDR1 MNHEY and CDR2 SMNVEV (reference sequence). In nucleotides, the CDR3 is TGTGCCAGCAGTTTCGGAAGACAGGGGGAAAACATTCAGTACTTC. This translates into CASSFGRQGENIQYF.

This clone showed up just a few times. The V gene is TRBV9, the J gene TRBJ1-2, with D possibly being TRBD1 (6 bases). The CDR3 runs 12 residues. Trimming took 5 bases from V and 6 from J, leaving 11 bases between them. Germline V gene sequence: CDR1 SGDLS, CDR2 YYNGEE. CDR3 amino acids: CASSRTANGYTF. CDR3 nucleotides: TGTGCCAGCAGTAGGACAGCTAATGGCTACACCTTC.

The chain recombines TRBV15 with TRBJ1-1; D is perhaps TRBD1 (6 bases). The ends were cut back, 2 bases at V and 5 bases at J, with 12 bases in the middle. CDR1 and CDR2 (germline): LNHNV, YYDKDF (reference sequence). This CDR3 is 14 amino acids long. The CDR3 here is CATSRLNRDTEAFF. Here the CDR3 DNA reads TGTGCCACCAGCAGATTGAACAGGGATACTGAAGCTTTCTTT.

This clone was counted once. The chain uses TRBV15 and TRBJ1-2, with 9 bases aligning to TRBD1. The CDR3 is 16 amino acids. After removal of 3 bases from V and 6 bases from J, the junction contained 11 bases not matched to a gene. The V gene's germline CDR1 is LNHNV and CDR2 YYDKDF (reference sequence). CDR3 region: CATSSRPTGGGDGYTF. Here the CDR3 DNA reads TGTGCCACCAGCAGTCGACCAACAGGGGGCGGGGATGGCTACACCTTC.

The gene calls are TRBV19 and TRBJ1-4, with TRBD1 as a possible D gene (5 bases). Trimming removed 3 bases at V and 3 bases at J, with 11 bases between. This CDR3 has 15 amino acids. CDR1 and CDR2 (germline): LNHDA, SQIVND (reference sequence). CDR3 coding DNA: TGTGCCAGTAGTATCTTCGGACAACCTAATGAAAAACTGTTTTTT. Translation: CASSIFGQPNEKLFF.

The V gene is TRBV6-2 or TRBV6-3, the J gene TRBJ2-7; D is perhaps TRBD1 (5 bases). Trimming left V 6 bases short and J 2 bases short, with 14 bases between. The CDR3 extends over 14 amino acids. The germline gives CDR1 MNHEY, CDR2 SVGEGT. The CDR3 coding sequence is TGTGCCAGCAGCTTCGACAGAGGCCCCTACGAGCAGTACTTC. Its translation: CASSFDRGPYEQYF.

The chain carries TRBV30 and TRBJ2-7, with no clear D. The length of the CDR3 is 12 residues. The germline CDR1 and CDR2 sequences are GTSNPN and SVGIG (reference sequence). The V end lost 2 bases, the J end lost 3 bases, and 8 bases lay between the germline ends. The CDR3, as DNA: TGTGCCTGGAGTAGCCGACACTACGAGCAGTACTTC. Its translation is CAWSSRHYEQYF.

CDR3 protein: CASRRRLAGSDTQYF. The CDR3 bases are TGTGCCAGCAGACGCCGACTAGCGGGGTCAGATACGCAGTATTTT. The rearrangement uses TRBV2 and TRBJ2-3; 11 positions match TRBD2. The J segment lost 4 bases and the V segment lost 6 bases, leaving 6 bases of the junction unmatched. Germline assignment: CDR1 SNHLY and CDR2 FYNNEI. The CDR3 extends over 15 amino acids.

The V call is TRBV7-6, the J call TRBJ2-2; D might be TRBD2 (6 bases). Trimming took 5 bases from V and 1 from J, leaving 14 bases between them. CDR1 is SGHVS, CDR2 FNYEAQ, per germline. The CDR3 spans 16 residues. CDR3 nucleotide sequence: TGTGCCAGCAGCCCCAGACTAGTCCGGAACACCGGGGAGCTGTTTTTT. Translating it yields CASSPRLVRNTGELFF.

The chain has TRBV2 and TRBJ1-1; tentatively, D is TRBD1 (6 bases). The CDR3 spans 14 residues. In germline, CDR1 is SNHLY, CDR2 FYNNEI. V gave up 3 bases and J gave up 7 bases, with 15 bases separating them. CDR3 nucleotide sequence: TGTGCCAGCAGTGAGCGGGGGGGCGAGAGTGAAGCTTTCTTT. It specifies CASSERGGESEAFF.

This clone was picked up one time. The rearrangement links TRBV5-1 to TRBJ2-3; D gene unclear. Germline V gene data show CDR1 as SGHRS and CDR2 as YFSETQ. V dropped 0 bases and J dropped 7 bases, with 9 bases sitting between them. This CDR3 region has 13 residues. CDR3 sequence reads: CASSLEPQNTQYF. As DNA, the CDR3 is TGCGCCAGCAGCTTGGAGCCACAGAATACGCAGTATTTT.

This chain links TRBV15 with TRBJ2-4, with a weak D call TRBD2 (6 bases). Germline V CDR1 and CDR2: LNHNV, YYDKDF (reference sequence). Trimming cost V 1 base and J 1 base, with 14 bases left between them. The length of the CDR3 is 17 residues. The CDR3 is CATSRVVGGQAKNIQYF. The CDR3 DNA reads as TGTGCCACCAGCAGAGTTGTGGGAGGCCAGGCCAAAAACATTCAGTACTTC.

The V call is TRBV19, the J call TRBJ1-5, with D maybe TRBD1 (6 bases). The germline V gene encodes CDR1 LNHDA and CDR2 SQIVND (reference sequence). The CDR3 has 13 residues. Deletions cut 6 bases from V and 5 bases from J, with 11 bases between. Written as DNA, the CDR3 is TGTGCCAGTAGGGACAGAAGGGATCAGCCCCAGCATTTT. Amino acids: CASRDRRDQPQHF.

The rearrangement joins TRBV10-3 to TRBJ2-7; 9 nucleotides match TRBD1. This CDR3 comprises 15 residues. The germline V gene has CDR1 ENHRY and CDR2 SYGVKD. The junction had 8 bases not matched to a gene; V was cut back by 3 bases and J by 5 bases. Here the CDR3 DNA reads TGTGCCATCAGTGATGGGGGGACAGGGAAAAACGAGCAGTACTTC. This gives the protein CAISDGGTGKNEQYF.

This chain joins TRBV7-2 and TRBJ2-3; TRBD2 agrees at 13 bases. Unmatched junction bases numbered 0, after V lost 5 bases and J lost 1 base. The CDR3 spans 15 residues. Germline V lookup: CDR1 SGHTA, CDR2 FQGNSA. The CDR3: CASSGLAGGTDTQYF. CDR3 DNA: TGTGCCAGCAGCGGACTAGCGGGGGGCACAGATACGCAGTATTTT. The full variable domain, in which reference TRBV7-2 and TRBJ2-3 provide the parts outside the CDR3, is GAGVSQSPSNKVTEKGKDVELRCDPISGHTALYWYRQSLGQGLEFLIYFQGNSAPDKSGLPSDRFSAERTGGSVSTLTIQRTQQEDSAVYLCASSGLAGGTDTQYFGPGTRLTVL.

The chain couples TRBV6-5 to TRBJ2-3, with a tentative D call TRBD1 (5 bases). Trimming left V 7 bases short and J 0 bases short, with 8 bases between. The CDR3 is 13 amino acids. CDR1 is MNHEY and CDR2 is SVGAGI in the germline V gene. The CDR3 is CASKSGSTDTQYF. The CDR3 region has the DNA TGTGCCAGCAAATCAGGGAGCACAGATACGCAGTATTTT.